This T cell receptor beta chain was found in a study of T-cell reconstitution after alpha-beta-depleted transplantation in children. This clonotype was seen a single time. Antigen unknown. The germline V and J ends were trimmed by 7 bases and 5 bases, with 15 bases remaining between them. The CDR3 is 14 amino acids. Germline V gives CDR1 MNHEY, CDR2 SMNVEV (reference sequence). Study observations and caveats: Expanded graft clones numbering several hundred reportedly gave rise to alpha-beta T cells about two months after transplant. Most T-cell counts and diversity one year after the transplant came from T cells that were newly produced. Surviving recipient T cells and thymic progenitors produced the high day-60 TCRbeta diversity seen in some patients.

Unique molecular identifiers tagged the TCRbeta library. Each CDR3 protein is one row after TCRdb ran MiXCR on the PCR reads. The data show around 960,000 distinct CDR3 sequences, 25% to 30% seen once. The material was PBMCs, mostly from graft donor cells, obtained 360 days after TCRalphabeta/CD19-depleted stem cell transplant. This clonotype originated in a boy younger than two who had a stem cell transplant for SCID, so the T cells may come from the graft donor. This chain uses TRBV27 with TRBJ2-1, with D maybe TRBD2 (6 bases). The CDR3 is CASTDPGLHNEQFF. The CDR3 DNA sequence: TGTGCCAGCACCGATCCGGGACTGCACAATGAGCAGTTCTTC.